This entry lists 9 T cell receptor beta chains sequenced from one sample in a study of control samples from healthy donors and cancer patients. The protocol was immunoSEQ multiplex PCR, while the TCRdb copy is restricted to in-frame clones and leaves out a portion. This sample has about 120,000 clones, with about 87% found just once. Sequencing was performed on blood. Receptors were obtained from a man aged 40-55 years in good health.

The chain has TRBV30 and TRBJ2-2, with no clear D. The V gene lost 3 bases and the J gene lost 3 bases, with 2 bases spanning the gap. The CDR3 is 11 amino acids. The germline gives CDR1 GTSNPN, CDR2 SVGIG (reference sequence). CDR3 region: CAWSDTGELFF. The CDR3 DNA reads as TGTGCCTGGAGCGACACCGGGGAGCTGTTTTTT.

CDR3 in amino acids: CASSQDFRVLGTYEQYF. CDR3 DNA sequence: TGTGCCAGCAGCCAAGATTTTAGGGTGCTAGGGACCTACGAGCAGTACTTC. The chain carries TRBV4-2 and TRBJ2-7; D not certain. Germline V gene sequence: CDR1 LGHNA, CDR2 YNFKEQ. CDR3 length: 17 amino acids. V was trimmed by 0 bases and J by 2 bases, leaving 17 bases between them.

This clone was found once. The chain recombines TRBV30 with TRBJ2-2; TRBD2 aligns across 9 bases. The CDR3 has 15 amino acids. Germline-derived CDR1 and CDR2 are GTSNPN and SVGIG (reference sequence). J gave up 6 bases and V 1 base, and 6 bases lay outside the gene matches. The CDR3 nucleotides are TGTGCCTGGAGTGAAGTCCTAGCGGGGTCCGGGGAGCTGTTTTTT. It yields the protein CAWSEVLAGSGELFF.

The chain combines TRBV9 with TRBJ2-1; tentatively, D is TRBD1 or TRBD2 (5 bases each). CDR1 is SGDLS and CDR2 is YYNGEE in the germline V gene. The CDR3 spans 14 residues. Trimming shortened V by 7 bases and J by 0 bases, and 11 bases separated the two germline ends. This chain's CDR3 is CASGTASSYNEQFF. The DNA for the CDR3 is TGTGCCAGCGGGACGGCTAGCTCCTACAATGAGCAGTTCTTC.

The rearrangement links TRBV19 to TRBJ2-3; no clear D gene. Germline assignment: CDR1 LNHDA and CDR2 SQIVND (reference sequence). This CDR3 is built from 13 residues. V shed 4 bases and J shed 6 bases, with 11 bases lying between them. CDR3 sequence (DNA): TGTGCCAGTAGTACACCTACTGGGGATACGCAGTATTTT. Amino acid sequence: CASSTPTGDTQYF.

The chain joins TRBV18 to TRBJ1-1; D gene uncertain. This CDR3 region has 11 residues. Trimming shortened V by 5 bases and J by 1 base, and 2 bases separated the two germline ends. Germline V gene sequence: CDR1 KGHSH, CDR2 LQKENI. The CDR3 loop reads CASSTNTEAFF. Written as DNA, the CDR3 is TGTGCCAGCTCAACGAACACTGAAGCTTTCTTT.

The chain combines TRBV9 with TRBJ1-1; TRBD1 aligns across 9 bases. The V gene end was trimmed by 0 bases and the J gene end by 1 base; junction bases not matched to a gene: 1. The CDR3 extends over 15 amino acids. Germline V gene sequence: CDR1 SGDLS, CDR2 YYNGEE. In DNA, the CDR3 is TGTGCCAGCAGCGTAGGGGACAGGGCGAACACTGAAGCTTTCTTT. The encoded protein is CASSVGDRANTEAFF.

The CDR3 DNA sequence: TGTGCCAGCAGAAGCGGGGGAACCTACGAGCAGTACTTC. Protein: CASRSGGTYEQYF. The chain employs TRBV6-5 and TRBJ2-7; 8 bases are shared with TRBD2. Germline CDR1 is MNHEY and CDR2 is SVGAGI. This CDR3 spans 13 amino acids. Unmatched junction bases numbered 3, after V lost 6 bases and J lost 2 bases.

The chain combines TRBV19 with TRBJ2-7, with a tentative D call TRBD1 (5 bases). CDR1 LNHDA and CDR2 SQIVND come from the germline V gene (reference sequence). This CDR3 has 14 amino acids. The ends were cut back, 5 bases at V and 3 bases at J, with 14 bases in the middle. CDR3 sequence reads: CASSATFRVYEQYF. CDR3 nucleotides: TGTGCCAGTAGTGCAACCTTCAGGGTCTACGAGCAGTACTTC. The full variable domain, in which reference TRBV19 and TRBJ2-7 provide the parts outside the CDR3, is DGGITQSPKYLFRKEGQNVTLSCEQNLNHDAMYWYRQDPGQGLRLIYYSQIVNDFQKGDIAEGYSVSREKKESFPLTVTSAQKNPTAFYLCASSATFRVYEQYFGPGTRLTVT.